The TCR beta chain under discussion was sequenced for a study of T cell responses to AZD1222 COVID-19 vaccine. The study's findings and limits: Elevations in Spike-specific TCR breadth and depth followed administration of two AZD1222 doses. White British ancestry dominated among donors, who included more females, and clonal diversity was possibly underestimated.

Pooled in the analysis were second doses at about 4 or about 12 weeks. Trimming removed 3 bases at V and 1 base at J, with 6 bases between. Germline V gives CDR1 SGHTA, CDR2 FQGNSA. The length of the CDR3 is 13 residues. As concerns this clone: What it binds is unknown.

Method: immunoSEQ multiplex PCR; TCRdb's copy keeps in-frame clones and lacks some. The repertoire has approximately 150,000 clones, just over 85% of them found once; the top ten carry around 5%. The sample consisted of peripheral blood, taken 28 days after the second AZD1222 dose. The source is an adult who received the AZD1222 COVID-19 vaccine. V usage is TRBV7-2 and J usage is TRBJ1-1; D is unclear. The CDR3 here is CASSLVANTEAFF. CDR3 nucleotides: TGTGCCAGCAGCTTGGTAGCGAACACTGAAGCTTTCTTT.